What follows describes a single TCR beta chain. This sample was included in a study of regulatory T cells in long-lasting Graves disease. Time point specified: newly diagnosed GD, antithyroid drugs for less than 3 months. There was RNA extracted from PBMCs, and the TCR library was made from it. Arm-PCR of CDR3 regions with iRepertoire HTBI primers generated TCR beta libraries. TCRdb itself ran the multiplex PCR reads through MiXCR, one entry per CDR3 protein. In the table there are 450,000 to 500,000 distinct CDR3 sequences, around 15% of which are singletons. These data also featured in a second study, about T cells in Graves' hyperthyroidism and ophthalmopathy. Per that study: It was a median roughly six months before onset that the model predicted ophthalmopathy.

This material consisted of peripheral blood mononuclear cells (PBMCs), taken at new diagnosis, from a patient treated with antithyroid drugs. This TCR was recovered from a middle-aged man with Graves disease.

CDR3 amino acids: CASSIDRDTQYF. CDR3 DNA: TGTGCCAGCAGCATAGACAGAGATACGCAGTATTTT. The chain employs TRBV7-9 and TRBJ2-3, with D perhaps TRBD1 (5 bases). Trimming stripped 5 bases from V and 5 bases from J, with 8 bases between. The CDR3 sequence is 12 residues long. CDR1 and CDR2 (germline): SEHNR, FQNEAQ (reference sequence).